The rows below give T cell receptor beta chains drawn from one sample of a study of blood T cell repertoires in COVID-19. Some clones are missing from TCRdb's copy, which holds only in-frame ones; the method was immunoSEQ multiplex PCR. The data show around 250,000 clones, with around 84% seen just once and 7.1% held by the top ten. Sequencing was carried out using peripheral blood. The receptors originated from a woman in her sixties or seventies with active or convalescent COVID-19. CDR3s include the opening cysteine and the closing phenylalanine or tryptophan. A D gene is named only where the DNA matches it firmly. A row's size may be missing; if present it is once, few, many or a size class.

v_gene: TRBV6-5; d_gene: .; j_gene: TRBJ1-5; abundance: .; CDR3aa: CASSGLGLSNQPQHF; CDR3nt: TGTGCCAGCAGCGGACTCGGATTGAGCAATCAGCCCCAGCATTTT
v_gene: TRBV10-3; d_gene: .; j_gene: TRBJ1-3; abundance: .; CDR3aa: CAIRNWDTSSGNTIYF; CDR3nt: TGTGCCATCAGGAACTGGGACACGAGCTCTGGAAACACCATATATTTT
v_gene: TRBV9; d_gene: .; j_gene: TRBJ2-7; abundance: .; CDR3aa: CASSVGGGPYEQYF; CDR3nt: TGTGCCAGCAGCGTAGGCGGGGGCCCCTACGAGCAGTACTTC
v_gene: TRBV5-6; d_gene: .; j_gene: TRBJ1-5; abundance: .; CDR3aa: CASSLGQYYSNQPQHF; CDR3nt: TGTGCCAGCAGCTTGGGACAGTACTATAGCAATCAGCCCCAGCATTTT
v_gene: TRBV7-2; d_gene: TRBD1; j_gene: TRBJ1-2; abundance: few; CDR3aa: CASSPGQRYYGYTF; CDR3nt: TGTGCCAGCAGTCCGGGACAGAGGTACTATGGCTACACCTTC
v_gene: TRBV9; d_gene: .; j_gene: TRBJ2-7; abundance: .; CDR3aa: CASSDLFPGEQYF; CDR3nt: TGTGCCAGCAGCGACCTTTTCCCAGGCGAGCAGTACTTC
v_gene: TRBV6-1; d_gene: .; j_gene: TRBJ1-2; abundance: .; CDR3aa: CASSENREYGYTF; CDR3nt: TGTGCCAGCAGTGAAAACAGAGAATATGGCTACACCTTC
v_gene: TRBV19; d_gene: .; j_gene: TRBJ1-6; abundance: .; CDR3aa: CASKGQWNSPLHF; CDR3nt: TGTGCCAGTAAAGGACAGTGGAATTCACCCCTCCACTTT
v_gene: TRBV4-1; d_gene: .; j_gene: TRBJ1-5; abundance: once; CDR3aa: CASSHDPRGNQPQHF; CDR3nt: TGCGCCAGCAGCCACGACCCTCGGGGCAATCAGCCCCAGCATTTT
v_gene: TRBV7-7; d_gene: TRBD1; j_gene: TRBJ1-3; abundance: .; CDR3aa: CASSQPGQGALIPGNTIYF; CDR3nt: TGTGCCAGCAGCCAGCCGGGACAGGGGGCGCTTATCCCTGGAAACACCATATATTTT
v_gene: TRBV7-8; d_gene: .; j_gene: TRBJ2-5; abundance: .; CDR3aa: CASSKQGRETQYF; CDR3nt: TGTGCCAGCAGCAAACAGGGAAGGGAGACCCAGTACTTC
v_gene: TRBV5-1; d_gene: TRBD1; j_gene: TRBJ2-7; abundance: .; CDR3aa: CASSPGQGSNEQYF; CDR3nt: TGCGCCAGCAGCCCTGGACAGGGCTCTAACGAGCAGTACTTC
v_gene: TRBV7-2; d_gene: .; j_gene: TRBJ2-5; abundance: .; CDR3aa: CASSFVAGSQETQYF; CDR3nt: TGTGCCAGCAGCTTCGTGGCGGGGTCCCAAGAGACCCAGTACTTC
v_gene: TRBV12-3/TRBV12-4; d_gene: .; j_gene: TRBJ1-2; abundance: .; CDR3aa: CASSETGYGYTF; CDR3nt: TGTGCCAGCAGCGAAACAGGGTATGGCTACACCTTC
v_gene: TRBV19; d_gene: .; j_gene: TRBJ2-7; abundance: .; CDR3aa: CASSTSGASSYEQYF; CDR3nt: TGTGCCAGTAGTACCTCGGGTGCGAGCTCCTACGAGCAGTACTTC
v_gene: TRBV7-2; d_gene: TRBD2; j_gene: TRBJ2-1; abundance: .; CDR3aa: CASSLLAGVVDEQFF; CDR3nt: TGTGCCAGCAGCTTACTAGCGGGGGTCGTAGATGAGCAGTTCTTC
v_gene: TRBV25-1; d_gene: .; j_gene: TRBJ2-1; abundance: .; CDR3aa: CASSETTIDNEQFF; CDR3nt: TGTGCCAGCAGTGAGACGACTATTGACAATGAGCAGTTCTTC
v_gene: TRBV12-2; d_gene: .; j_gene: TRBJ2-1; abundance: many; CDR3aa: CASPSEGGFVGNEQFF; CDR3nt: TGTGCAAGTCCCTCGGAAGGGGGATTCGTAGGCAATGAGCAGTTCTTC
v_gene: TRBV7-3; d_gene: TRBD1; j_gene: TRBJ2-3; abundance: .; CDR3aa: CASRRSGQVTDTQYF; CDR3nt: TGTGCCAGCAGACGTTCAGGACAGGTTACGGATACGCAGTATTTT
v_gene: TRBV4-3; d_gene: .; j_gene: TRBJ1-3; abundance: .; CDR3aa: CASSPTSSGNTIYF; CDR3nt: TGCGCCAGCAGCCCCACGAGCTCTGGAAACACCATATATTTT
v_gene: TRBV19; d_gene: .; j_gene: TRBJ2-1; abundance: .; CDR3aa: CASSSESLGLYNEQFF; CDR3nt: TGTGCCAGTAGTAGTGAGTCGCTAGGCTTATACAATGAGCAGTTCTTC
v_gene: TRBV7-2; d_gene: .; j_gene: TRBJ1-2; abundance: few; CDR3aa: CASSSSGDYGYTF; CDR3nt: TGTGCCAGCAGCTCCTCAGGGGACTATGGCTACACCTTC
v_gene: TRBV6-5; d_gene: TRBD2; j_gene: TRBJ2-1; abundance: .; CDR3aa: CASRPGGYNEQFF; CDR3nt: TGTGCCAGCAGGCCGGGAGGCTACAATGAGCAGTTCTTC